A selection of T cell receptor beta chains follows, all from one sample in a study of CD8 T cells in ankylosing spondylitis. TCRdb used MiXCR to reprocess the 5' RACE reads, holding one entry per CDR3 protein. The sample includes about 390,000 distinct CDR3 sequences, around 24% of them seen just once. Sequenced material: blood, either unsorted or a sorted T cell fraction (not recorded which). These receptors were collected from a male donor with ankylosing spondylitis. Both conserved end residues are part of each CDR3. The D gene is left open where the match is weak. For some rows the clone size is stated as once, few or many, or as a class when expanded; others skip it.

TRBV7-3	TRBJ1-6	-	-	CASSVQGRNSPLHF	TGTGCCAGCAGCGTACAGGGCCGGAATTCACCCCTCCACTTT
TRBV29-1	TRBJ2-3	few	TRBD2	CSVEDWAGVRDTQYF	TGCAGCGTTGAAGATTGGGCGGGAGTTAGAGATACGCAGTATTTT
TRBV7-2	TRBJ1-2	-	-	CASSPLGGGYTF	TGTGCCAGCAGCCCACTCGGAGGTGGCTACACCTTC
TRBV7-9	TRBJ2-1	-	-	CASSSSHSYNEQFF	TGTGCCAGCAGCTCGTCCCACTCCTACAATGAGCAGTTCTTC
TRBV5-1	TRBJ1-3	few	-	CASSPGARRGGNTIYF	TGCGCCAGCAGTCCGGGGGCCCGGCGAGGTGGAAACACCATATATTTT
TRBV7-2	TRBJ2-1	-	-	CASSSGTVNEQFF	TGTGCCAGCAGCTCCGGGACGGTCAATGAGCAGTTCTTC
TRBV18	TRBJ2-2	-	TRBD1	CASSPLRQGPNTGELFF	TGTGCCAGCTCACCACTCAGACAGGGGCCGAACACCGGGGAGCTGTTTTTT
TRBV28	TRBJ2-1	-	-	CASSSTRRTRLADNEQFF	TGTGCCAGCAGTTCCACCCGGAGGACGCGGCTAGCCGACAATGAGCAGTTCTTC
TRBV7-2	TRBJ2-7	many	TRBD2	CASSLVGSGSMYEQYF	TGTGCCAGCAGCTTAGTGGGTAGCGGGAGCATGTACGAGCAGTACTTC
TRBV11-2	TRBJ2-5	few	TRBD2	CASSVGTRQETQYF	TGTGCCAGCTCTGTCGGGACTAGACAAGAGACCCAGTACTTC
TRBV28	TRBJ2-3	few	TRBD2	CASSSTGGARWIDTQYF	TGTGCCAGCAGCAGCACGGGGGGGGCGCGTTGGATAGATACGCAGTATTTT
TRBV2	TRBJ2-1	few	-	CASREDLALSSYNEQFF	TGTGCCAGCAGGGAGGACTTGGCTTTGAGCTCCTACAATGAGCAGTTCTTC
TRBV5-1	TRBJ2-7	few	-	CASSFAGTRSYEQYF	TGCGCCAGCAGCTTCGCCGGGACACGCTCCTACGAGCAGTACTTC
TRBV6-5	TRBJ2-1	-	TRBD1	CASSYRQGSLFF	TGTGCCAGCAGTTACCGACAGGGAAGTTTGTTCTTC
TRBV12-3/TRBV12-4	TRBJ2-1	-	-	CASSLFPGPRVNEQFF	TGTGCCAGCAGTCTATTCCCGGGACCAAGAGTCAATGAGCAGTTCTTC
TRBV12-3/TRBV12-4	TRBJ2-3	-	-	CASSLQGSRGDTQYF	TGTGCCAGCAGTCTACAGGGATCAAGGGGAGATACGCAGTATTTT
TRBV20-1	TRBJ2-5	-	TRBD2	CSAIHSAGVAETQYF	TGCAGTGCTATCCACTCTGCGGGAGTTGCTGAGACCCAGTACTTC
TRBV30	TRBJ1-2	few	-	CAWRGPYGYTF	TGTGCCTGGAGGGGTCCATATGGCTACACCTTC